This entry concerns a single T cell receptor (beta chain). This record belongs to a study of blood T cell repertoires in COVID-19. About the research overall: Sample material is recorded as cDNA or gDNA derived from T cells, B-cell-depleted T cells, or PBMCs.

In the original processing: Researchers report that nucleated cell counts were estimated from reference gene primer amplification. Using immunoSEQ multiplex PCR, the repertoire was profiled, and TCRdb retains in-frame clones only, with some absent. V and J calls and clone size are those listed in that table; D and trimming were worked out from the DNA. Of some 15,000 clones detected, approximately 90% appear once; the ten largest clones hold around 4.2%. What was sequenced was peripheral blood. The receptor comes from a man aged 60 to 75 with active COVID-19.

The CDR3 loop is CASSIGGGYTGELFF. The CDR3 nucleotides read TGTGCCAGTAGTATTGGGGGGGGCTACACCGGGGAGCTGTTTTTT. The rearrangement uses TRBV19 and TRBJ2-2; D perhaps matches TRBD2 (7 bases). The germline V and J ends were trimmed by 3 bases and 3 bases, with 11 bases remaining between them. Germline CDR1 LNHDA, CDR2 SQIVND (reference sequence). The length of the CDR3 is 15 residues. The variable domain in full, completed from reference TRBV19 and TRBJ2-2, reads DGGITQSPKYLFRKEGQNVTLSCEQNLNHDAMYWYRQDPGQGLRLIYYSQIVNDFQKGDIAEGYSVSREKKESFPLTVTSAQKNPTAFYLCASSIGGGYTGELFFGEGSRLTVL.